This TCR beta chain was sequenced in a study of post-analysis software for immune sequencing data. The study's findings and limits: Multiple sclerosis patients showed significantly lower normalized Chao1 diversity than controls did. In patients, TRBV5-6, TRBV5-1 and TRBV20-1 belonged to five TRBV segments found more frequently than in controls.

A word on this clonotype: Its target is not known.

The CDR3 covers 13 residues. The V gene end was trimmed by 2 bases and the J gene end by 5 bases; junction bases not matched to a gene: 3. The germline CDR1 and CDR2 sequences are SGHDT and YYEEEE. Unique molecular identifiers tagged the TCR beta cDNA libraries. TCRdb re-called the PCR reads through MiXCR, storing one row per CDR3 protein. This sample has approximately 400,000 distinct CDR3 sequences, with roughly 30% found just once. The sequence was obtained from a girl under 18 with multiple sclerosis. This rearrangement joins TRBV5-6 to TRBJ2-5; 7 bases fit TRBD2. The sequenced sample consisted of blood. The CDR3 protein is CASSFKAGETQYF. DNA of the CDR3: TGTGCCAGCAGCTTTAAAGCGGGGGAGACCCAGTACTTC.